Each of the 3 T cell receptor beta chains below was sequenced from the same sample in a study of T cell responses to AZD1222 COVID-19 vaccine. Here immunoSEQ multiplex PCR was the method, and the copy in TCRdb shows in-frame clones only, minus some. The table lists around 120,000 clones, 85% to 90% of them singletons. Sequences were derived from peripheral blood, sampled 28 days after the second AZD1222 dose. Receptors originate from an adult who received the AZD1222 COVID-19 vaccine.

The CDR3 here is CASSLGQGWEQYF. CDR3 nucleotides: TGCGCCAGCAGCTTGGGACAGGGGTGGGAGCAGTACTTC. The chain links TRBV5-1 to TRBJ2-7, with 8 bases identical to TRBD1. J gave up 7 bases and V 0 bases, and 3 bases lay outside the gene matches. This CDR3 comprises 13 residues. In germline, CDR1 is SGHRS, CDR2 YFSETQ.

The rearrangement links TRBV4-1 to TRBJ1-5, with a possible D match to TRBD1 (5 bases). This CDR3 contains 15 residues. Germline CDR1 is MGHRA and CDR2 is YSYEKL. Trimming took 2 bases from V and 0 from J, leaving 8 bases between them. The CDR3 region has the DNA TGCGCCAGCAGCCAACAGGGCCTTAGCAATCAGCCCCAGCATTTT. The encoded protein is CASSQQGLSNQPQHF.

This clone was observed once. The V call is TRBV19, the J call TRBJ2-3, with 14 bases matching TRBD2. The CDR3 runs to 16 residues. With 6 bases clipped from V and 5 bases from J, the junction kept 7 bases outside the gene matches. Germline V gene lookup returns CDR1 LNHDA and CDR2 SQIVND (reference sequence). The CDR3 is CASRRLAGGAGDTQYF. The CDR3 DNA follows: TGTGCCAGTAGAAGACTAGCGGGGGGGGCAGGAGATACGCAGTATTTT. Combining the CDR3 with reference TRBV19 and TRBJ2-3 gives the whole variable domain DGGITQSPKYLFRKEGQNVTLSCEQNLNHDAMYWYRQDPGQGLRLIYYSQIVNDFQKGDIAEGYSVSREKKESFPLTVTSAQKNPTAFYLCASRRLAGGAGDTQYFGPGTRLTVL.